The 23 T cell receptor beta chains below come from one sample, sequenced in a study of T cell responses to AZD1222 COVID-19 vaccine. The assay was immunoSEQ multiplex PCR, and TCRdb's table has in-frame clones only and misses some. This table has 150,000 to 200,000 clones, 85% to 90% appearing once. This specimen was peripheral blood, taken on day 0 of AZD1222 vaccination. These receptors were taken from an adult in good health.

The rearrangement joins TRBV6-2 or TRBV6-3 to TRBJ2-7, with D maybe TRBD1 (6 bases). The CDR3 spans 16 residues. The germline CDR1 and CDR2 sequences are MNHEY and SVGEGT. Deletions cut 5 bases from V and 3 bases from J, with 20 bases between. CDR3 protein: CASSALGTPLDYEQYF. The CDR3 DNA follows: TGTGCCAGCAGTGCCCTGGGGACACCACTCGACTACGAGCAGTACTTC.

This clone was counted once. V gene TRBV19 combines with J gene TRBJ2-7, with 7 positions matching TRBD1. Germline trimming cut 7 bases from V and 12 bases from J; bases unmatched to any gene: 9. The length of the CDR3 is 11 residues. From germline, CDR1 is LNHDA and CDR2 SQIVND (reference sequence). Here the CDR3 DNA reads TGTGCCAGTACCGGGGACAGCGGCTCGTACTTC. Translation gives CASTGDSGSYF.

The chain uses TRBV6-5 and TRBJ1-2, with 10 bases lining up with TRBD1. Germline assignment: CDR1 MNHEY and CDR2 SVGAGI. This CDR3 comprises 14 residues. V gave up 5 bases and J gave up 4 bases; unmatched junction bases: 4. The CDR3 is CASSTRQGAYGYTF. The DNA of the CDR3 is TGTGCCAGCAGTACTAGACAGGGGGCCTATGGCTACACCTTC.

J is TRBJ2-2 and V is TRBV5-4, with D perhaps TRBD1 or TRBD2 (6 bases each). This CDR3 contains 15 residues. The germline V and J ends were trimmed by 6 bases and 3 bases, with 15 bases remaining between them. Germline-derived CDR1 and CDR2 are SGHNT and YYREEE (reference sequence). CDR3 amino acids: CASKMGGGDTGELFF. CDR3 nucleotides: TGTGCCAGCAAAATGGGGGGCGGGGACACCGGGGAGCTGTTTTTT.

This sequence joins TRBV9 and TRBJ2-7; perhaps TRBD1 as D (5 bases). This CDR3 comprises 13 residues. CDR1 and CDR2 (germline): SGDLS, YYNGEE. The ends were cut back, 4 bases at V and 3 bases at J, with 11 bases in the middle. This CDR3 reads CASSPQGIYEQYF. DNA of the CDR3: TGTGCCAGCAGCCCCCAGGGAATCTACGAGCAGTACTTC.

The CDR3 reads CASYTDRPPGGYTF. The CDR3 DNA reads as TGCGCCAGCTACACGGACAGGCCCCCTGGGGGCTACACCTTC. This chain links TRBV4-1 with TRBJ1-2, with 7 bases aligning to TRBD1. From germline, CDR1 is MGHRA and CDR2 YSYEKL. The V gene end was trimmed by 8 bases and the J gene end by 8 bases; junction bases not matched to a gene: 14. The CDR3 is 14 residues long.

The chain links TRBV6-2 or TRBV6-3 to TRBJ2-3; 9 nucleotides match TRBD2. This CDR3 region has 16 residues. Germline trimming cut 6 bases from V and 4 bases from J; bases unmatched to any gene: 11. Germline V CDR1 and CDR2: MNHEY, SVGEGT. As DNA, the CDR3 is TGTGCCAGCAGCACGAGGCGTGCGGGGGGGCCAGATACGCAGTATTTT. Its translation: CASSTRRAGGPDTQYF.

The CDR3: CASSPRGGDGYTF. CDR3 in DNA: TGTGCCAGCAGTCCCAGAGGGGGAGATGGCTACACCTTC. The V call is TRBV6-6, the J call TRBJ1-2; possible D gene TRBD1, 6 bases. In germline, CDR1 is MNHNY, CDR2 SVGAGI (reference sequence). CDR3 length equals 13 residues. V shed 5 bases and J shed 6 bases, with 13 bases lying between them.

The count of this clone is one. The rearrangement links TRBV4-1 to TRBJ2-5; D is unresolved. V lost 0 bases and J 5 bases, leaving 4 bases between the germline ends. The length of the CDR3 is 12 residues. Germline values: CDR1 MGHRA, CDR2 YSYEKL. CDR3 DNA sequence: TGCGCCAGCAGCCAAGACTTTGAGACCCAGTACTTC. Amino acid sequence: CASSQDFETQYF.

This chain joins TRBV5-4 and TRBJ2-5; D uncertain. This CDR3 has 13 amino acids. The V gene lost 1 base and the J gene lost 5 bases, with 9 bases spanning the gap. Germline V CDR1 and CDR2: SGHNT, YYREEE (reference sequence). Here the CDR3 reads CASSLKGTETQYF. In DNA form, the CDR3 reads TGTGCCAGCAGCTTGAAGGGAACCGAGACCCAGTACTTC.

This clone was counted only a few times. The V gene is TRBV16, the J gene TRBJ1-1; D is ambiguous. V lost 7 bases, J lost 1 base, and 10 bases lay in between. The germline CDR1 and CDR2 sequences are KGHSY and FQNENV. The CDR3 has 13 amino acids. In nucleotides, the CDR3 is TGTGCCAGCACCCTGAACCCGAACACTGAAGCTTTCTTT. Amino acid sequence: CASTLNPNTEAFF.

V usage is TRBV20-1 and J usage is TRBJ2-7; D gene uncertain. Germline V gene lookup returns CDR1 DFQATT and CDR2 SNEGSKA (reference sequence). The CDR3 is made up of 11 amino acids. Between the trimmed V and J ends, which lost 6 bases and 2 bases, there was a span of 8 bases. The CDR3 DNA reads as TGCAGTGCCGAGGACCCCTACGAGCAGTACTTC. It specifies CSAEDPYEQYF.

This chain links TRBV3-1 (or the pseudogene TRBV3-2) with TRBJ2-5; 8 nucleotides agree with TRBD2. The trim removed 3 bases at V and 5 bases at J, leaving 8 bases unmatched. Germline V gene data show CDR1 as LGHDT and CDR2 as YNNKEL (reference sequence). The CDR3 sequence is 15 residues long. The CDR3 DNA is TGTGCCAGCAGCCATGTCAGCGGGGGACGGGAGACCCAGTACTTC. Its translation: CASSHVSGGRETQYF.

Comments on this clone: Other DNA variants within this sample encode the same CDR3. This chain joins TRBV5-1 and TRBJ2-5; the match to TRBD1 covers 7 bases. The germline V gene has CDR1 SGHRS and CDR2 YFSETQ. The V and J ends lost 4 bases and 3 bases, in that order; junction bases with no gene match: 9. The CDR3 covers 15 residues. The CDR3 spells CASSLAGTEKETQYF. The CDR3, as DNA: TGCGCCAGCAGCCTCGCCGGGACAGAAAAAGAGACCCAGTACTTC.

This rearrangement joins TRBV19 to TRBJ1-1; D gene uncertain. Trimming left V 3 bases short and J 0 bases short, with 11 bases between. The germline V gene encodes CDR1 LNHDA and CDR2 SQIVND (reference sequence). The CDR3 sequence is 15 residues long. The CDR3 region has the DNA TGTGCCAGTAGTATTAAGGCAGCAATGAACACTGAAGCTTTCTTT. Translated, it gives CASSIKAAMNTEAFF.

V is TRBV4-2 and J is TRBJ2-1; D unresolved. CDR3 length equals 15 residues. The germline V and J ends were trimmed by 2 bases and 9 bases, with 17 bases remaining between them. Per germline, CDR1 LGHNA and CDR2 YNFKEQ. This chain's CDR3 is CASSQNPSTDVEQFF. As DNA, the CDR3 is TGTGCCAGCAGCCAAAATCCGTCCACCGACGTTGAGCAGTTCTTC.

The J gene is TRBJ1-4, the V gene TRBV24-1; 10 bases line up with TRBD1. This CDR3 is 15 amino acids long. The germline V gene encodes CDR1 KGHDR and CDR2 SFDVKD. Losses at the gene ends were 9 bases for V and 6 bases for J; bases not matched to a gene: 9. CDR3 coding DNA: TGTGCCACCGGGGACAGGGGTGAAGGGGATGAAAAACTGTTTTTT. As protein: CATGDRGEGDEKLFF.

This chain joins TRBV12-3 or TRBV12-4 and TRBJ1-2; D is ambiguous. V gave up 7 bases and J gave up 5 bases, with 11 bases separating them. The CDR3 loop spans 12 amino acids. Here the CDR3 reads CASMGRTYGYTF. Written as DNA, the CDR3 is TGTGCCAGCATGGGCAGAACTTATGGCTACACCTTC.

The chain is built from TRBV6-2 or TRBV6-3 and TRBJ2-5; weak D call: TRBD2 (5 bases). The V end lost 2 bases, the J end lost 5 bases, and 9 bases lay between the germline ends. Per the germline V gene, CDR1 is MNHEY and CDR2 is SVGEGT. The CDR3 runs to 13 residues. The CDR3 DNA reads TGTGCCAGCAGTTACATCGGGGAGGAGACCCAGTACTTC. It translates to CASSYIGEETQYF.

This clone was counted a few times. The V gene is TRBV9, the J gene TRBJ1-2; maybe TRBD1 (5 bases). Per the germline V gene, CDR1 is SGDLS and CDR2 is YYNGEE. The length of the CDR3 is 13 residues. The V end was cut by 5 bases, the J end by 6 bases, with 14 bases between. DNA for the CDR3: TGTGCCAGCAGGTTCGGTGGGGCGGATGGCTACACCTTC. This codes for CASRFGGADGYTF.

The V gene is TRBV10-1, the J gene TRBJ1-1, with TRBD1 matching 10 bases. The CDR3 loop spans 14 amino acids. V shed 7 bases and J 0 bases; nucleotides not matched to a gene: 2. Germline CDR1 WNHNN, CDR2 SYGVQD (reference sequence). The CDR3 DNA reads TGCGCCAGCACTGGGACAGGGGTGAACACTGAAGCTTTCTTT. Translation: CASTGTGVNTEAFF.

The V and J genes are TRBV7-8 and TRBJ2-1, with D perhaps matching TRBD1 (6 bases). In germline, CDR1 is SGHVS, CDR2 FQNEAQ. Trimming removed 1 base at V and 7 bases at J, with 20 bases between. This CDR3 is built from 17 residues. For the CDR3, the DNA is TGTGCCAGCAGCTTAGGACGACTCCAGGGGTGGCCTAATGAGCAGTTCTTC. As protein: CASSLGRLQGWPNEQFF.

This chain connects TRBV3-1 (or the pseudogene TRBV3-2) to TRBJ2-4; maybe TRBD1 (5 bases). V lost 3 bases, J lost 0 bases, and 15 bases lay in between. Germline V gene sequence: CDR1 LGHDT, CDR2 YNNKEL (reference sequence). This CDR3 has 17 amino acids. The CDR3 here is CASSHRRVSLAKNIQYF. CDR3 nucleotide sequence: TGTGCCAGCAGCCATCGCAGGGTATCGCTAGCCAAAAACATTCAGTACTTC.